This T cell receptor (beta chain) comes out of a study of vaccination and CD4 T cells after COVID-19. Sequencing of cultured CD4+ T cell DNA used the Oncomine TCR Beta short-read assay. TCRdb fed the PCR reads into MiXCR, producing one record per CDR3 protein. The repertoire holds about 21,000 distinct CDR3 sequences, with roughly half as singletons. A word on this clonotype: The antigen remains undetermined.

This sample's treatment: roughly 11-day PBMC culture with coronavirus spike peptide pools or control peptides (ViraFEST assay). Germline loops: CDR1 MNHNS, CDR2 SASEGT. CDR3 length: 13 residues. V was clipped by 8 bases and J by 4 bases, with 11 bases between them. This chain links TRBV6-1 with TRBJ1-4, with unresolved D. The clonotype originates from a human donor who had recovered from COVID-19. The sequenced sample was CD4+ T cells from blood, cultured in vitro. The CDR3 loop reads CASRAGYNEKLFF. CDR3 bases: TGTGCCAGCCGGGCAGGCTATAATGAAAAACTGTTTTTT.